This T cell receptor beta chain was sequenced during a study of T cells in Graves' hyperthyroidism and ophthalmopathy. Overall study: Peripheral blood was collected at initial diagnosis, before any treatment.

This clonotype showed up many times. What it binds is not known. The investigators amplified TCR beta CDR3 regions from RNA transcripts. The HTBI primer set served for first-round RT-PCR of the TCR CDR3. MiXCR, applied by TCRdb to the multiplex PCR reads, yields one record per CDR3 protein. The table has under 350,000 distinct CDR3 sequences, around a sixth seen once. Points from the study as a whole: Blood samples included most of the expanded thyroid clonotypes exceeding 0.001.

Per germline, CDR1 SGHDT and CDR2 YYEEEE. The CDR3 is 14 residues long. V lost 3 bases and J lost 6; bases outside the gene matches: 6. The study excluded patients with uncontrolled infection, other autoimmune disease, pregnancy or lactation. The PBMCs studied were ones that came from 9 to 10 ml fresh peripheral blood. This sequence joins TRBV5-6 and TRBJ2-7, with 10 nucleotides matching TRBD1. Sequences were obtained from blood. This clonotype was obtained from a woman aged 45-65 years with Graves' hyperthyroidism. The CDR3 DNA reads as TGTGCCAGCAGCTACGGGACAGGGGCGGCCGAGCAGTACGTC. Translated, it gives CASSYGTGAAEQYV.